This section outlines one T cell receptor (beta chain) sequence together with its context. Libraries were prepared by immunoSEQ multiplex PCR; TCRdb keeps only in-frame clonotypes and omits some of them. Here the sample spans more than 2 million clones, 85% to 95% being singletons. There are 13 residues in the CDR3. Germline V lookup: CDR1 LNHDA, CDR2 SQIVND (reference sequence). Trimming took 9 bases from V and 2 from J, leaving 11 bases between them. These data are taken from a study of shared clonotypes between healthy human individuals. This clonotype originated in a man aged 18 to 30 in good health. The chain joins TRBV19 to TRBJ2-1; D is unclear. The sample comprised naive CD4+ T cells sorted from blood. Subset described: CD45RA+ positively selected. The CDR3 protein is CASQHEAYNEQFF. As DNA, the CDR3 is TGTGCCAGCCAACACGAGGCCTACAATGAGCAGTTCTTC.